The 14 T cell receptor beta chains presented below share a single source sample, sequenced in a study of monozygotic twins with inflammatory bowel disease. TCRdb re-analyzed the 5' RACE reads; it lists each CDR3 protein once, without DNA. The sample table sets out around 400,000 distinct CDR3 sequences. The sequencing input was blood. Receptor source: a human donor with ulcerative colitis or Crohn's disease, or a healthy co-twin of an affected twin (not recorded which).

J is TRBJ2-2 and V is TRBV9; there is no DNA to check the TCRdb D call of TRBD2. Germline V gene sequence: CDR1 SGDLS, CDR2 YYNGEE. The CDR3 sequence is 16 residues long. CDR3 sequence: CASSERLAGDTGELFF.

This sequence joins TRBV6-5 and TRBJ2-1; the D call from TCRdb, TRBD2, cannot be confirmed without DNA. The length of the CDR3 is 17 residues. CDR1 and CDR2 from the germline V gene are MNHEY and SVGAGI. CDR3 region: CASSSPSGLGPGNEQFF.

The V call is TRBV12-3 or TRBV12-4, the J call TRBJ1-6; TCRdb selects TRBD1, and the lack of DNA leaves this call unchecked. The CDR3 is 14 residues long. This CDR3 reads CASSVDSHNSPLHF.

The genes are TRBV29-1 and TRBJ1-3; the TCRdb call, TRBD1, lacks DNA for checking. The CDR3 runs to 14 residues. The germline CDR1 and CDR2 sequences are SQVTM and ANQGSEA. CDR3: CSALRDRSGNTIYF.

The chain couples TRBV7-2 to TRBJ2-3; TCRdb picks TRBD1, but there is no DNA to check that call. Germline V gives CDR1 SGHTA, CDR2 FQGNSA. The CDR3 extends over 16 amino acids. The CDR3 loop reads CASSLEAGAITDTQYF.

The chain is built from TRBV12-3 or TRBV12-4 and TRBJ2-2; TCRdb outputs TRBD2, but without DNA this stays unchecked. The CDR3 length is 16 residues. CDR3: CASSLEAGGPVGELFF.

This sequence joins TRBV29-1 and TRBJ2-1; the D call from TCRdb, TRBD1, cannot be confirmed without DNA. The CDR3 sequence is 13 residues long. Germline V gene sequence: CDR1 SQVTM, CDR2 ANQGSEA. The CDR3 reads CSVRRGERNEQFF.

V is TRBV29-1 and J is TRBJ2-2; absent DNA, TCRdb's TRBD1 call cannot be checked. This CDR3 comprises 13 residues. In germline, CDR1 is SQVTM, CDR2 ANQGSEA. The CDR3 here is CSSKTGGTGELFF.

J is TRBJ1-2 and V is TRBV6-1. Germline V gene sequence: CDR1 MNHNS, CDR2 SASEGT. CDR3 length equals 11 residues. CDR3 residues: CATSPNYGYTF.

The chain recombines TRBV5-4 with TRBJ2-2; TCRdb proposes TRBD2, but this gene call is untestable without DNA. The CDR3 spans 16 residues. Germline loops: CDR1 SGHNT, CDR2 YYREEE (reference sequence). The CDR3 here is CASSSEAGMNTGELFF.

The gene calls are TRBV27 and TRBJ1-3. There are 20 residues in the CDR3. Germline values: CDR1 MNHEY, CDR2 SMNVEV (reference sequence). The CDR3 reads CASTTSNGGLVGLGGNTIYF.

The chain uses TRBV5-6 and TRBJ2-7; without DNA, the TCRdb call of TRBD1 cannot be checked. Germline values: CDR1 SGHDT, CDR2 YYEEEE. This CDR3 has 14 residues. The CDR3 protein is CASSSPPGTYEQYF.

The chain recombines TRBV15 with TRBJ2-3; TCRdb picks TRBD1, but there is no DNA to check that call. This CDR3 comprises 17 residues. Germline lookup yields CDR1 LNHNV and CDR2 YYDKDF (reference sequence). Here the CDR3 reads CATSRATYTGSTDTQYF.

CDR3 protein: CASSSSGTASGAGYTF. The V and J genes are TRBV7-2 and TRBJ1-2; there is no DNA to check the TCRdb D call of TRBD1. Germline CDR1 reads SGHTA; CDR2 reads FQGNSA. CDR3 length: 16 residues. Complete variable domain (other parts from reference TRBV7-2 and TRBJ1-2): GAGVSQSPSNKVTEKGKDVELRCDPISGHTALYWYRQSLGQGLEFLIYFQGNSAPDKSGLPSDRFSAERTGGSVSTLTIQRTQQEDSAVYLCASSSSGTASGAGYTFGSGTRLTVV.